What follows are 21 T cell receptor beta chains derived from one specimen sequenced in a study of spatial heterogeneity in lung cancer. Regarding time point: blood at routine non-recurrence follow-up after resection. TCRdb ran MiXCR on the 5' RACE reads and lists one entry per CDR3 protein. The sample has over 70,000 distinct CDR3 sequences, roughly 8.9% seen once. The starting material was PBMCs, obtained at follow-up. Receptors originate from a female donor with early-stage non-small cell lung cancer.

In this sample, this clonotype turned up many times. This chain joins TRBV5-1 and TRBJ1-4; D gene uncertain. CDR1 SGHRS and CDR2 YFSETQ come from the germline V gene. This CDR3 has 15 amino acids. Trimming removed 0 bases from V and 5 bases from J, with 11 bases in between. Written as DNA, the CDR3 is TGCGCCAGCAGCTTGGCAGGTTTGGAAAATGAAAAACTGTTTTTT. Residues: CASSLAGLENEKLFF.

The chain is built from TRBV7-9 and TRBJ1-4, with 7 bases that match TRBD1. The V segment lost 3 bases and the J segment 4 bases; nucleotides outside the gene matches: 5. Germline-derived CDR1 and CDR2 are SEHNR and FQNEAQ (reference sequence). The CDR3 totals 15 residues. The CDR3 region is CASSFTGTVNEKLFF. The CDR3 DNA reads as TGTGCCAGCAGCTTCACCGGGACAGTTAATGAAAAACTGTTTTTT.

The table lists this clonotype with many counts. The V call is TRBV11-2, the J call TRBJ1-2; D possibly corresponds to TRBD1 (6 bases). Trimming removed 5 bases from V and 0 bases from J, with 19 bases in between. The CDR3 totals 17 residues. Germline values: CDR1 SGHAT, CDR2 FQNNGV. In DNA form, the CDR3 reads TGTGCCAGCAGCCAGGGGTCCCAGACTCTAGCTAACTATGGCTACACCTTC. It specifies CASSQGSQTLANYGYTF.

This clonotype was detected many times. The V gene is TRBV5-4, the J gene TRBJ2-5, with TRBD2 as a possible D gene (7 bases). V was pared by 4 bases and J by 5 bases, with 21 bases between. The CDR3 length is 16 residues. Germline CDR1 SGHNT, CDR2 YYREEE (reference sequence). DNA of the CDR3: TGTGCCAGCAGCCCCGGAGGTGGCGGGGGCGGTGAGACCCAGTACTTC. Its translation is CASSPGGGGGGETQYF. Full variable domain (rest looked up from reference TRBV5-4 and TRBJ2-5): ETGVTQSPTHLIKTRGQQVTLRCSSQSGHNTVSWYQQALGQGPQFIFQYYREEENGRGNFPPRFSGLQFPNYSSELNVNALELDDSALYLCASSPGGGGGGETQYFGPGTRLLVL.

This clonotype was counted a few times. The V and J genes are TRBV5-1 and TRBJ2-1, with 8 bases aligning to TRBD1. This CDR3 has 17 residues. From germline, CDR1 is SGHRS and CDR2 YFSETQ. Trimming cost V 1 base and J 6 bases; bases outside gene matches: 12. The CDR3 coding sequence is TGCGCCAGCAGCTTGACCCCGCGGACAGGGAAAGGCAATGAGCAGTTCTTC. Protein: CASSLTPRTGKGNEQFF.

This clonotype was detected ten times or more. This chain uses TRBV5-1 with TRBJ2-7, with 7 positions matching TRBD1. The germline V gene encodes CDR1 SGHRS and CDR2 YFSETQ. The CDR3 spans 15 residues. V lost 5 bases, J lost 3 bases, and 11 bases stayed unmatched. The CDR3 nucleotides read TGCGCCAGCAGTCGCCCGGGACAGAATCTCTACGAGCAGTACTTC. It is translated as CASSRPGQNLYEQYF.

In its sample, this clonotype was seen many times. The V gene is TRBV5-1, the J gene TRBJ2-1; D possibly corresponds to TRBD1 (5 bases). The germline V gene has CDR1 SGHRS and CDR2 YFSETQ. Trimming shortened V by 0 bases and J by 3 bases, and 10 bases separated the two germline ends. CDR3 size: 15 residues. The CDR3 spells CASSLVPGFYNEQFF. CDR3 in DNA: TGCGCCAGCAGCTTGGTGCCAGGGTTCTACAATGAGCAGTTCTTC.

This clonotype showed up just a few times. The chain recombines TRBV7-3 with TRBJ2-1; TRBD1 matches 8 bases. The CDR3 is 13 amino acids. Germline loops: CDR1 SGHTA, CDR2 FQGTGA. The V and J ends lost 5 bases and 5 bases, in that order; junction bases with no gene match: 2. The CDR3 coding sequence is TGTGCCAGCAGCACGGACAGGGACAATGAGCAGTTCTTC. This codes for CASSTDRDNEQFF.

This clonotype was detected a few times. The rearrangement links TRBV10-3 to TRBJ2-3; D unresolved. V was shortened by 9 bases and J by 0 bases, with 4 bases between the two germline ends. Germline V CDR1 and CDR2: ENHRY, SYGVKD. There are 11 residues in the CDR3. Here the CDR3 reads CAITSTDTQYF. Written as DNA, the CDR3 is TGTGCCATAACGAGCACAGATACGCAGTATTTT.

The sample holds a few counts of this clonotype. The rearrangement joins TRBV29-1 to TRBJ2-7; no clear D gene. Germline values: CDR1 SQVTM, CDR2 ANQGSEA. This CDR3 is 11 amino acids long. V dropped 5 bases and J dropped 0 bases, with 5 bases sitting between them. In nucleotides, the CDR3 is TGCAGCGTTCAGATCTCCTACGAGCAGTACTTC. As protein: CSVQISYEQYF.

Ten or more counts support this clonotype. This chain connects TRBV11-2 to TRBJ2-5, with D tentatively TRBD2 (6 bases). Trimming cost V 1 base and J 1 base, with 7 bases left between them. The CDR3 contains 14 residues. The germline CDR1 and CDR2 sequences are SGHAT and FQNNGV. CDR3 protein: CASSLVGGQETQYF. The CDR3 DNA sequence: TGTGCCAGCAGCTTAGTCGGGGGCCAAGAGACCCAGTACTTC.

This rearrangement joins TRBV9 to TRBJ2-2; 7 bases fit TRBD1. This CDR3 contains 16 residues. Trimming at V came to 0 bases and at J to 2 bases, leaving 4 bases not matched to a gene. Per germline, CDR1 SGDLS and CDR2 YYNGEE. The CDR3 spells CASSVAGTDNTGELFF. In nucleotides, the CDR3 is TGTGCCAGCAGCGTAGCCGGGACAGACAACACCGGGGAGCTGTTTTTT.

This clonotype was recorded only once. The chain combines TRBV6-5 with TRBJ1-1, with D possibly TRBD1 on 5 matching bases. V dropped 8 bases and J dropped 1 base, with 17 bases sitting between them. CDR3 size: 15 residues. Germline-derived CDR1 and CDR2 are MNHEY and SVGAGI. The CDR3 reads CASAKGRQKNTEAFF. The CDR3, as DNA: TGTGCCAGCGCCAAAGGCAGACAGAAGAACACTGAAGCTTTCTTT.

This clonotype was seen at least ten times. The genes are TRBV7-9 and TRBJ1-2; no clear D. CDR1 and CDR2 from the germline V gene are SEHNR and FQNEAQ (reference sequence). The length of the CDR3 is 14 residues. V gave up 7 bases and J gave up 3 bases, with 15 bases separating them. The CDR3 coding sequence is TGTGCCAGCAACCCCTCCGGCGTCGACTATGGCTACACCTTC. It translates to CASNPSGVDYGYTF.

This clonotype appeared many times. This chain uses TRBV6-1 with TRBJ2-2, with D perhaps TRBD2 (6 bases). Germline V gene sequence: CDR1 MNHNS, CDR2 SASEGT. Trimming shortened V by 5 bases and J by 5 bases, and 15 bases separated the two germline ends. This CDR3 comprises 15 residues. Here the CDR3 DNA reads TGTGCCAGCAGTACCAAGACTAGTTGGACCGGGGAGCTGTTTTTT. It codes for CASSTKTSWTGELFF.

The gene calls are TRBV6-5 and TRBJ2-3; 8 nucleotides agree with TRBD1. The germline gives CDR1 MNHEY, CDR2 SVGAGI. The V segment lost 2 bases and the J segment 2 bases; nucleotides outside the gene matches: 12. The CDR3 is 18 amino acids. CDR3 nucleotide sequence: TGTGCCAGCAGTTACAGCCGAAGACAGGGGAGGCCCACAGATACGCAGTATTTT. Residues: CASSYSRRQGRPTDTQYF.

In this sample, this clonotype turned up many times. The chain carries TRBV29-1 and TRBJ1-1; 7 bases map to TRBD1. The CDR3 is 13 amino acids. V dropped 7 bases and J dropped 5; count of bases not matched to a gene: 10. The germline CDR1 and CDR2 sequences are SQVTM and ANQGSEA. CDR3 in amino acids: CSGQNSGGTEAFF. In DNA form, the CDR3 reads TGCAGCGGACAAAATTCAGGGGGAACTGAAGCTTTCTTT. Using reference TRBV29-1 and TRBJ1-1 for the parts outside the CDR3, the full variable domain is SAVISQKPSRDICQRGTSLTIQCQVDSQVTMMFWYRQQPGQSLTLIATANQGSEATYESGFVIDKFPISRPNLTFSTLTVSNMSPEDSSIYLCSGQNSGGTEAFFGQGTRLTVV.

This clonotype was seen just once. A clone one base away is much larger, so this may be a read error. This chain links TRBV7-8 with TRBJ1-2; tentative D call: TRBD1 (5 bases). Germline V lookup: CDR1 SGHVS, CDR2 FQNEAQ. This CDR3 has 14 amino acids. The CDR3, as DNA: TGTACCAGCAGCTTAGTGCCAGGGATATATGGCTACACCTTC. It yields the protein CTSSLVPGIYGYTF.

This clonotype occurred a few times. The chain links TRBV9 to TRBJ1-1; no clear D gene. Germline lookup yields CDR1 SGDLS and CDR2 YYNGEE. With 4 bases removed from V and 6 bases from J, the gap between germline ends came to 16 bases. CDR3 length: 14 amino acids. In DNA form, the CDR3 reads TGTGCCAGCAGCCAAGAAGGAGGTAGGGCTGAAGCTTTCTTT. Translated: CASSQEGGRAEAFF.

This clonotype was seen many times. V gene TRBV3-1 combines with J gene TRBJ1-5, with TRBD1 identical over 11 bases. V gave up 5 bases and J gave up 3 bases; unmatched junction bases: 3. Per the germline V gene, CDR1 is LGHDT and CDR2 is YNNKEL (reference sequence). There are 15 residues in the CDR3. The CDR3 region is CASSSGQGVNQPQHF. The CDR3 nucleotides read TGTGCCAGCAGCTCGGGACAGGGGGTCAATCAGCCCCAGCATTTT. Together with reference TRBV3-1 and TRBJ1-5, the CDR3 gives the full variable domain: DTAVSQTPKYLVTQMGNDKSIKCEQNLGHDTMYWYKQDSKKFLKIMFSYNNKELIINETVPNRFSPKSPDKAHLNLHINSLELGDSAVYFCASSSGQGVNQPQHFGDGTRLSIL.

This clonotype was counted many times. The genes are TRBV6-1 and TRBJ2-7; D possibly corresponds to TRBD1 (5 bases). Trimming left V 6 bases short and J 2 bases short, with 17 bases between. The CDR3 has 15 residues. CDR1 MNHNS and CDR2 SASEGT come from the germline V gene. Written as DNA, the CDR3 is TGTGCCAGCAGGTTGGGCCAGGGATCCCCCTACGAGCAGTACTTC. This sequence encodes CASRLGQGSPYEQYF.